Presented here are 17 T cell receptor beta chains from one specimen sequenced in a study of cytomegalovirus exposure and HLA in healthy donors. In the PCR, 60 Vbeta and 13 Jbeta primers were used. The table came from immunoSEQ multiplex PCR; TCRdb's copy has only in-frame clones and leaves some out. The repertoire holds around 180,000 clones, with approximately 78% as singletons. Sequenced input: PBMCs. The receptors derive from a woman aged 45-59 years in good health and CMV-seropositive.

This rearrangement joins TRBV29-1 to TRBJ1-5, with TRBD1 matching over 7 bases. The CDR3 loop spans 13 amino acids. The ends lost 4 bases at V and 4 bases at J; junction bases unmatched: 4. Germline CDR1 is SQVTM and CDR2 is ANQGSEA. The CDR3 reads CSVGAGGNQPQHF. CDR3 nucleotides: TGCAGCGTTGGGGCAGGGGGAAATCAGCCCCAGCATTTT.

This rearrangement joins TRBV27 to TRBJ2-7; no definite D call. Per the germline V gene, CDR1 is MNHEY and CDR2 is SMNVEV (reference sequence). The CDR3 has 13 residues. V dropped 2 bases and J dropped 2 bases, with 7 bases sitting between them. CDR3 region: CASSLRRTYEQYF. The CDR3 region has the DNA TGTGCCAGCAGTTTAAGGAGAACCTACGAGCAGTACTTC.

V and J are TRBV18 and TRBJ2-2, with 8 bases identical to TRBD1. The CDR3 is 16 amino acids. CDR1 and CDR2 (germline): KGHSH, LQKENI. V lost 3 bases to trimming and J lost 2 bases; unmatched junction nucleotides: 5. The CDR3 bases are TGTGCCAGCTCACCCGACAGGGGATTAAACACCGGGGAGCTGTTTTTT. This gives the protein CASSPDRGLNTGELFF.

The V call is TRBV13, the J call TRBJ2-1; 9 bases map to TRBD2. This CDR3 is built from 19 residues. CDR1 PRHDT and CDR2 FYEKMQ come from the germline V gene (reference sequence). Trimming at V came to 0 bases and at J to 8 bases, leaving 17 bases not matched to a gene. The CDR3 is CASSLGLTGRGGLSYEQFF. The CDR3 DNA reads TGTGCCAGCAGCTTAGGCCTAACGGGGCGGGGGGGCCTATCGTATGAGCAGTTCTTC.

This clone was detected only a few times. The V call is TRBV4-1, the J call TRBJ1-3, with D uncertain. Trimming removed 0 bases at V and 3 bases at J, with 15 bases between. CDR3 length: 17 residues. Germline CDR1 reads MGHRA; CDR2 reads YSYEKL. CDR3 in DNA: TGCGCCAGCAGCCAAGAAATGAACAGCCTATATGGAAACACCATATATTTT. It yields the protein CASSQEMNSLYGNTIYF.

The chain links TRBV5-1 to TRBJ2-2; D call uncertain. Per germline, CDR1 SGHRS and CDR2 YFSETQ. CDR3 length: 14 residues. V was shortened by 5 bases and J by 1 base, with 9 bases between the two germline ends. CDR3 DNA sequence: TGCGCCAGCAGGGGTAGCCAGAACACCGGGGAGCTGTTTTTT. Its protein product is CASRGSQNTGELFF.

This clone was detected a few times. The chain recombines TRBV6-4 with TRBJ1-5; D unclear. Trimming cost V 6 bases and J 7 bases, with 4 bases left between them. The CDR3 extends over 10 amino acids. Germline V CDR1 and CDR2: MRHNA, SNTAGT. This CDR3 reads CASRAQPQHF. CDR3 in DNA: TGTGCCAGCAGAGCCCAGCCCCAGCATTTT.

This chain uses TRBV9 with TRBJ2-1; the match to TRBD2 covers 9 bases. Germline V gene data show CDR1 as SGDLS and CDR2 as YYNGEE. The J segment lost 2 bases and the V segment lost 5 bases, leaving 5 bases of the junction unmatched. The CDR3 is made up of 15 amino acids. CDR3 DNA: TGTGCCAGCAGTGCCGCGGGGGGGCCCTACAATGAGCAGTTCTTC. It translates to CASSAAGGPYNEQFF.

Here the CDR3 reads CAIRASGGEQYF. DNA of the CDR3: TGTGCCATCAGAGCTAGCGGGGGGGAGCAGTACTTC. This sequence joins TRBV10-3 and TRBJ2-7, with 11 bases lining up with TRBD2. Germline assignment: CDR1 ENHRY and CDR2 SYGVKD. The CDR3 spans 12 residues. V dropped 6 bases and J dropped 7; count of bases not matched to a gene: 2.

V usage is TRBV5-6 and J usage is TRBJ2-5; D might be TRBD1 (6 bases). The J call is uncertain, as TRBJ2-7 better fits the DNA end. Germline lookup yields CDR1 SGHDT and CDR2 YYEEEE. CDR3 length equals 15 residues. DNA for the CDR3: TGTGCCAGCAGCTTGGCCGACAGGTCCCCCTACGAGCAGTACTTC. This codes for CASSLADRSPYEQYF.

This clone was seen more than once but under ten times. The chain links TRBV25-1 to TRBJ2-7; 8 bases are shared with TRBD2. Germline V lookup: CDR1 MGHDK, CDR2 SYGVNS. The CDR3 spans 17 residues. With 6 bases clipped from V and 0 bases from J, the junction kept 13 bases outside the gene matches. CDR3 sequence (DNA): TGTGCCAGCAGCCCCGCCGACGGGGCGGGGGGCTCCTACGAGCAGTACTTC. Its protein product is CASSPADGAGGSYEQYF.

The chain carries TRBV19 and TRBJ2-1, with no clear D. The V and J ends lost 6 bases and 7 bases respectively, with 16 bases between them. This CDR3 is built from 14 residues. From germline, CDR1 is LNHDA and CDR2 SQIVND (reference sequence). CDR3: CASSPEHSRNEQFF. CDR3 coding DNA: TGTGCCAGTAGCCCTGAACACAGCCGGAATGAGCAGTTCTTC.

V is TRBV14 and J is TRBJ1-3; D is perhaps TRBD1 (5 bases). V was trimmed by 3 bases and J by 0 bases, leaving 12 bases between them. This CDR3 is 16 amino acids long. The germline CDR1 and CDR2 sequences are SGHDN and FVKESK. The CDR3 loop reads CASSQWGRSSGNTIYF. The DNA of the CDR3 is TGTGCCAGCAGCCAGTGGGGCAGGAGCTCTGGAAACACCATATATTTT.

The chain links TRBV11-3 to TRBJ2-7, with D maybe TRBD2 (7 bases). Trimming stripped 3 bases from V and 3 bases from J, with 15 bases between. CDR1 and CDR2 from the germline V gene are SGHNT and YENEEA. CDR3 length: 15 amino acids. For the CDR3, the DNA is TGTGCCAGCAGCTTGGAGGGGGGGCCGAACTACGAGCAGTACTTC. As protein: CASSLEGGPNYEQYF. The full variable domain, in which reference TRBV11-3 and TRBJ2-7 provide the parts outside the CDR3, is EAGVVQSPRYKIIEKKQPVAFWCNPISGHNTLYWYLQNLGQGPELLIRYENEEAVDDSQLPKDRFSAERLKGVDSTLKIQPAELGDSAVYLCASSLEGGPNYEQYFGPGTRLTVT.

The CDR3: CASSRGNTGELFF. CDR3 nucleotide sequence: TGTGCCAGCAGTCGGGGAAACACCGGGGAGCTGTTTTTT. The chain combines TRBV6-5 with TRBJ2-2, with D maybe TRBD2 (5 bases). The CDR3 is 13 amino acids. Between the trimmed V and J ends, which lost 5 bases and 2 bases, there was a span of 6 bases. Germline CDR1 reads MNHEY; CDR2 reads SVGAGI.

The gene calls are TRBV6-5 and TRBJ1-5; weak D call: TRBD1 (5 bases). The CDR3 is 15 residues long. The V end was cut by 3 bases, the J end by 1 base, with 10 bases between. CDR1 is MNHEY and CDR2 is SVGAGI in the germline V gene. For the CDR3, the DNA is TGTGCCAGCAGTTATAGCAGGGTGAGCAATCAGCCCCAGCATTTT. Translated: CASSYSRVSNQPQHF.

This clone was seen more than once but under ten times. The rearrangement uses TRBV19 and TRBJ1-5; 7 positions match TRBD1. CDR1 is LNHDA and CDR2 is SQIVND in the germline V gene (reference sequence). V trimming: 7 bases; J trimming: 0 bases; junction bases outside the gene matches: 6. The CDR3 runs 15 residues. CDR3 amino acids: CASTRQGLSNQPQHF. In nucleotides, the CDR3 is TGTGCCAGTACCAGACAGGGCCTTAGCAATCAGCCCCAGCATTTT.